The rows below give T cell receptor beta chains drawn from one sample of a study of T cells in Graves' hyperthyroidism and ophthalmopathy. TCRdb re-called the multiplex PCR reads with MiXCR, one entry per CDR3 protein. The table lists 150,000 to 200,000 distinct CDR3 sequences, about a sixth of them singletons. Input material: blood. These receptors all stem from a woman aged 50 to 65 with Graves' hyperthyroidism. Each CDR3 is given with its conserved first and last residue. The order of the fields is D gene, V gene, J gene, clone size, CDR3 protein, CDR3 DNA. D genes are given only for firm matches. Size is omitted from some rows. Given values are once, few, many or a class for expanded clones.

d_call: TRBD1; v_call: TRBV7-9; j_call: TRBJ1-1; clone_size: many; cdr3_aa: CASSVGQGDTEAFF; cdr3_nt: TGTGCCAGCAGCGTGGGACAGGGGGACACTGAAGCTTTCTTT
d_call: -; v_call: TRBV7-2; j_call: TRBJ1-2; clone_size: -; cdr3_aa: CASSLRENYGYTF; cdr3_nt: TGTGCCAGCAGCTTACGAGAAAACTATGGCTACACCTTC
d_call: -; v_call: TRBV2; j_call: TRBJ2-2; clone_size: -; cdr3_aa: CASSFSGNTGELFF; cdr3_nt: TGTGCCAGCAGTTTTAGCGGCAACACCGGGGAGCTGTTTTTT
d_call: TRBD1; v_call: TRBV20-1; j_call: TRBJ1-5; clone_size: many; cdr3_aa: CSARGGQGNQPQHF; cdr3_nt: TGCAGTGCTAGAGGCGGACAGGGGAATCAGCCCCAGCATTTT
d_call: -; v_call: TRBV6-5; j_call: TRBJ2-7; clone_size: many; cdr3_aa: CASSSLTLSSYEQYF; cdr3_nt: TGTGCCAGCAGTTCACTTACCCTGAGCTCCTACGAGCAGTACTTC
d_call: -; v_call: TRBV3-1; j_call: TRBJ2-1; clone_size: few; cdr3_aa: CASRLQGLGEQFF; cdr3_nt: TGTGCCAGCAGGCTACAGGGTTTAGGGGAGCAGTTCTTC
d_call: -; v_call: TRBV15; j_call: TRBJ1-3; clone_size: many; cdr3_aa: CATSRVYSGNTIYF; cdr3_nt: TGTGCCACCAGCAGAGTGTACTCTGGAAACACCATATATTTT
d_call: TRBD1; v_call: TRBV4-1; j_call: TRBJ2-7; clone_size: many; cdr3_aa: CASSQGDRLAREQYF; cdr3_nt: TGCGCCAGCAGCCAAGGGGACAGATTGGCGCGCGAGCAGTACTTC
d_call: -; v_call: TRBV6-2/TRBV6-3; j_call: TRBJ2-2; clone_size: many; cdr3_aa: CASSPLGTNTGELFF; cdr3_nt: TGTGCCAGCAGCCCGTTAGGGACCAACACCGGGGAGCTGTTTTTT
d_call: -; v_call: TRBV12-3/TRBV12-4; j_call: TRBJ2-1; clone_size: once; cdr3_aa: CASIPHRGLSSHEQFF; cdr3_nt: TGTGCCAGCATTCCCCACCGCGGACTATCATCTCATGAGCAGTTCTTC
d_call: -; v_call: TRBV7-9; j_call: TRBJ2-3; clone_size: many; cdr3_aa: CASSLEIGTDTQYF; cdr3_nt: TGTGCCAGCAGCTTAGAAATAGGCACAGATACGCAGTATTTT
d_call: TRBD1; v_call: TRBV7-8; j_call: TRBJ2-7; clone_size: -; cdr3_aa: CASSAGRQGGTYEQYF; cdr3_nt: TGTGCCAGCAGCGCCGGCCGACAGGGGGGTACCTACGAGCAGTACTTC
d_call: -; v_call: TRBV3-1; j_call: TRBJ1-5; clone_size: many; cdr3_aa: CASSQQPGQPQHF; cdr3_nt: TGTGCCAGCAGCCAGCAGCCGGGACAGCCCCAGCATTTT
d_call: TRBD1; v_call: TRBV27; j_call: TRBJ2-3; clone_size: few; cdr3_aa: CASSFQRTGVDTQYF; cdr3_nt: TGTGCCAGCAGTTTCCAAAGGACAGGGGTGGATACGCAGTATTTT
d_call: -; v_call: TRBV7-9; j_call: TRBJ2-3; clone_size: many; cdr3_aa: CASMPLLGGPESTDTQYF; cdr3_nt: TGTGCCAGCATGCCGCTCCTGGGGGGGCCCGAAAGCACAGATACGCAGTATTTT
d_call: -; v_call: TRBV29-1; j_call: TRBJ2-3; clone_size: many; cdr3_aa: CSVEGTPTSTDTQYF; cdr3_nt: TGCAGCGTTGAAGGAACCCCCACTAGCACAGATACGCAGTATTTT
d_call: -; v_call: TRBV5-6; j_call: TRBJ2-3; clone_size: -; cdr3_aa: CASSSSPTYTDTQYF; cdr3_nt: TGTGCCAGCAGCTCCAGTCCTACGTACACAGATACGCAGTATTTT
d_call: -; v_call: TRBV7-9; j_call: TRBJ1-3; clone_size: -; cdr3_aa: CASSFSAPTLYF; cdr3_nt: TGTGCCAGCAGCTTTTCGGCCCCCACGCTATATTTT
d_call: TRBD1; v_call: TRBV28; j_call: TRBJ1-4; clone_size: many; cdr3_aa: CASSFLDRVEKLSF; cdr3_nt: TGTGCCAGCAGTTTCCTCGACAGGGTTGAAAAACTGTCTTTT
d_call: -; v_call: TRBV12-5; j_call: TRBJ1-1; clone_size: many; cdr3_aa: CASGITQGRVTEAFF; cdr3_nt: TGTGCTAGTGGTATAACACAGGGCCGGGTCACTGAAGCTTTCTTT
d_call: -; v_call: TRBV14; j_call: TRBJ1-1; clone_size: many; cdr3_aa: CASSQWMNTEAFF; cdr3_nt: TGTGCCAGCAGCCAATGGATGAACACTGAAGCTTTCTTT
d_call: TRBD1; v_call: TRBV20-1; j_call: TRBJ1-1; clone_size: many; cdr3_aa: CSATRGQGRTEAFF; cdr3_nt: TGCAGTGCGACCCGCGGACAGGGTCGGACTGAAGCTTTCTTT